This T cell receptor beta chain derives from a study of T-cell reconstitution after alpha-beta-depleted transplantation in children. At least ten counts were recorded for this clonotype. Trimming cost V 2 bases and J 7 bases, with 8 bases left between them. From germline, CDR1 is SEHNR and CDR2 FQNEAQ (reference sequence). There are 12 residues in the CDR3. The library targeted TCRbeta and was prepared with unique molecular identifiers. TCRdb redid the calling of the PCR reads with MiXCR, one entry per CDR3 protein. The profile shows around 96,000 distinct CDR3 sequences, 12% of them singletons. This receptor was identified in a human donor who donated a stem cell graft to a child with inherited bone marrow failure. Source: PBMCs from the stem cell graft donor, taken from the stem cell graft. The rearrangement uses TRBV7-9 and TRBJ1-1; D ambiguous. The CDR3 nucleotides read TGTGCCAGCAGCTTATTTGAGGTTGAAGCTTTCTTT. Its translation: CASSLFEVEAFF.